This T cell receptor beta chain was recorded in a study of long-term antiretroviral therapy in people with HIV. Findings of the study overall: Clones that had undergone expansion before ART dominated the repertoire at all time points. Comparison with controls showed narrower CDR3 length ranges in HIV repertoires.

In its sample, this clone was seen a few times. Its antigen is as yet unknown. The authors ran the immunoSEQ assay, v3.0, at survey level. The assay was immunoSEQ multiplex PCR, and TCRdb's table has in-frame clones only and misses some. This sample yields 15,000 or so clones, of which approximately 82% are seen a single time; 8.8% belongs to the top ten. The sample was unsorted PBMCs, taken 0.3 years before starting antiretroviral therapy. The sequence was obtained from a man aged 50 to 60 with HIV.

The CDR3 spells CASSLSAGVNTEAFF. CDR3 in DNA: TGTGCCAGCAGTTTATCGGCAGGGGTGAACACTGAAGCTTTCTTT. The gene calls are TRBV27 and TRBJ1-1; D perhaps matches TRBD1 (6 bases). The V gene's germline CDR1 is MNHEY and CDR2 SMNVEV (reference sequence). CDR3 length equals 15 residues. Trimming pared 0 bases from V and 0 bases from J, leaving 8 bases between.